This TCR beta chain was profiled in a study of OX40 agonist ivuxolimab in advanced cancers. As for the study in general: It was permissible to have had prior anti-PD-1, anti-PD-L1 or anti-CTLA-4 therapy, and about 40% had some.

About this clone: What it recognizes is unknown.

Overall study results and limits: Relative to CD4+ cells, CD8+ T cells on average had more expanded clones. Doses of 0.1 to 3.0 mg/kg were accompanied by clonal expansion of CD4+ and CD8+ blood T cells by week 6.

This CDR3 contains 15 residues. With 2 bases removed from V and 2 bases from J, the gap between germline ends came to 12 bases. Germline V lookup: CDR1 MNHNS, CDR2 SASEGT. Here immunoSEQ multiplex PCR was the method, and the copy in TCRdb shows in-frame clones only, minus some. Here the sample spans under 100,000 clones, 90% being singletons. The sample was CD4+ or CD8+ T cells sorted from blood, taken in a trial of the OX40 agonist ivuxolimab. This receptor was taken from an adult with an advanced solid tumor such as melanoma, head and neck, liver or kidney cancer. The rearrangement uses TRBV6-1 and TRBJ1-2; D is ambiguous. The CDR3 region has the DNA TGTGCCAGCAGTGAAAGGCTTGTACGGAACTATGGCTACACCTTC. Its protein is CASSERLVRNYGYTF.